The rows below give T cell receptor beta chains drawn from one sample of a study of persistence of HIV-infected CD4 T cells. Their antigens are not known. Sequenced by immunoSEQ multiplex PCR; TCRdb stores in-frame clones only, minus some. The repertoire consists of approximately 18,000 clones, with less than 75% occurring once and the leading ten covering roughly 8.3%. The specimen comprised CD4+ T cells sorted from PBMCs after approximately 19-hour stimulation, sampled from a patient who received antiretroviral therapy. These TCRs come from an adult woman with HIV who was CMV-seropositive. Each CDR3 is given without its conserved first and last residue. Not all rows give a size; the values are once, few, many and, for expanded clones, a class.

v_gene	abundance	CDR3aa
TRBV2	-	ASSELGNEAF
TRBV3-1/TRBV3-2	-	ASSQVPGQGSNEQF
TRBV7-9	-	ASILGSGANVLT
TRBV14	-	ASSQQGSSYNEQF
TRBV9	-	ASSVDPFSGLNTEAF
TRBV4-1	-	ASSHAGTASSGNTIY
TRBV18	-	ASSLRQDYTGELF
TRBV6-5	-	ASILDRDNEKLF
TRBV27	-	AARAGLDGYGYT
TRBV6-4	-	ASGPGTGDTGELF
TRBV19	-	DRGPGAYEQY
TRBV5-1	once	ASSLVSAYEQY
TRBV6-5	-	ASSYSGNGYT
TRBV9	-	ASRGTVGNQPQH
TRBV14	-	ASSFNRGGYNEQF
TRBV5-4	few	ASSPLGTGTSYEQY
TRBV5-1	-	ASSPGLEGDTIY